The T cell receptor (beta chain) under discussion was sequenced for a study of brain metastases from non-small cell lung cancer. Trimming removed 0 bases from V and 7 bases from J; junction bases left unmatched: 3. There are 14 residues in the CDR3. The germline V gene has CDR1 SEHNR and CDR2 FQNEAQ (reference sequence). Data came from immunoSEQ multiplex PCR; TCRdb stores just in-frame clones and leaves some out. The sample gives around 1,500 clones, about 80% of which show up once; roughly 9.4% is in the top ten. Sequenced: tumor-adjacent normal tissue. The chain couples TRBV7-9 to TRBJ1-2, with TRBD1 matching 9 bases. The source of this sequence is a donor at least 40 years old with non-small cell lung cancer. DNA for the CDR3: TGTGCCAGCAGCTTAGCCGGGACAGGGTTTGGCTACACCTTC. Translated, it gives CASSLAGTGFGYTF.